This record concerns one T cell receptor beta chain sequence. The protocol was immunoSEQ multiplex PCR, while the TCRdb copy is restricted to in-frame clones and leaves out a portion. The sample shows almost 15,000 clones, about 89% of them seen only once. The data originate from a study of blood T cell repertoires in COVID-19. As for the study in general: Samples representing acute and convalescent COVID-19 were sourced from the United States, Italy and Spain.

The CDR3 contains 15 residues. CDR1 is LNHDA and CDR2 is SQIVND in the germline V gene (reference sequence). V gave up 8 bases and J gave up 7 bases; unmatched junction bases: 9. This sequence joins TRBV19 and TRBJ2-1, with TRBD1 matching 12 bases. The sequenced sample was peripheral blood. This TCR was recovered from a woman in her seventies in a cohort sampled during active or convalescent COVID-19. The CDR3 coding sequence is TGTGCCAGTTCCGACCCGGGACAGGGGGCAAATGAGCAGTTCTTC. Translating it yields CASSDPGQGANEQFF.